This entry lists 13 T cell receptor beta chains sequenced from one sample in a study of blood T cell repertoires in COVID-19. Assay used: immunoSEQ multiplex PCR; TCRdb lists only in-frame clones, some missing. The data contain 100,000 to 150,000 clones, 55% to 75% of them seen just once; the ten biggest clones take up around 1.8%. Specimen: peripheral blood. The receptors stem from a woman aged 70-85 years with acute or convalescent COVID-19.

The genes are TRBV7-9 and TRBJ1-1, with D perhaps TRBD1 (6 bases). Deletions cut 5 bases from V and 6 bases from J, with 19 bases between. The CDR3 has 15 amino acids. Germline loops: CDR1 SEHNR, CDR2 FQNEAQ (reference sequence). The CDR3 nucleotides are TGTGCCAGCAGCCCCGAAATTGTTGGGGGCTCTGAAGCTTTCTTT. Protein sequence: CASSPEIVGGSEAFF.

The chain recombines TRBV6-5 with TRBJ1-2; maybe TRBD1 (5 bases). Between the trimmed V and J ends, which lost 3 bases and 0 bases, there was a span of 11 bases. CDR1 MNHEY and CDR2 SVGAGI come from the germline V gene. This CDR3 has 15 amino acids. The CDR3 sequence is CASSYGGEANYGYTF. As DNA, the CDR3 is TGTGCCAGCAGTTATGGAGGGGAGGCTAACTATGGCTACACCTTC.

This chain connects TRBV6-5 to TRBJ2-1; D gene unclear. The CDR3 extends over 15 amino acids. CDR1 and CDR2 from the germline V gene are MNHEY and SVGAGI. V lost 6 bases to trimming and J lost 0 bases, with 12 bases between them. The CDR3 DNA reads TGTGCCAGCAGAATTAGTGATAGCTCCTACAATGAGCAGTTCTTC. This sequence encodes CASRISDSSYNEQFF.

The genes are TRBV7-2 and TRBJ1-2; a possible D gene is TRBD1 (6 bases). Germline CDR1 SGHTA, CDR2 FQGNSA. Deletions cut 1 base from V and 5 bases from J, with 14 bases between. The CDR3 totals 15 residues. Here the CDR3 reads CASSLDGGAGYGYTF. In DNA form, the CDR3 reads TGTGCCAGCAGCTTAGATGGGGGCGCTGGGTATGGCTACACCTTC.

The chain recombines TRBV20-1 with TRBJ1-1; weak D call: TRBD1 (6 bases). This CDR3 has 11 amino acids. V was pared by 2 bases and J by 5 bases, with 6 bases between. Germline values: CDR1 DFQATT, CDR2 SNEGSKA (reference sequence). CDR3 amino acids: CSARQGTEAFF. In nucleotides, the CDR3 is TGCAGTGCTAGACAGGGGACTGAAGCTTTCTTT.

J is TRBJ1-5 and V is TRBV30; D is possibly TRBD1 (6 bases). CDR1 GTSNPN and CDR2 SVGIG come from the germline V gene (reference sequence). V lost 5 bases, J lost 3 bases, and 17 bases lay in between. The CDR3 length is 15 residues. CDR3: CAWSRGGGYNQPQHF. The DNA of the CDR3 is TGTGCCTGGTCCCGGGGGGGCGGTTACAATCAGCCCCAGCATTTT.

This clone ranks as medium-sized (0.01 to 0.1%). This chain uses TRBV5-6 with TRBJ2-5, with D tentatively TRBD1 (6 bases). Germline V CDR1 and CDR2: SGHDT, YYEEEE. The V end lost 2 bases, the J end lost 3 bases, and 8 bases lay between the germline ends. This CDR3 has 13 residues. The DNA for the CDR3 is TGTGCCAGCAGCTTACAGGGTAAAGAGACCCAGTACTTC. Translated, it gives CASSLQGKETQYF.

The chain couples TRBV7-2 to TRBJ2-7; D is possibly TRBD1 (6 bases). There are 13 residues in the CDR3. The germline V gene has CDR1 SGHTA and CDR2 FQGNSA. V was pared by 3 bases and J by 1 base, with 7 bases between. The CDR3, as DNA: TGTGCCAGCAGCTTGGACAGTTCCTACGAGCAGTACTTC. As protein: CASSLDSSYEQYF. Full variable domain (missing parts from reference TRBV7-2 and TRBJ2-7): GAGVSQSPSNKVTEKGKDVELRCDPISGHTALYWYRQSLGQGLEFLIYFQGNSAPDKSGLPSDRFSAERTGGSVSTLTIQRTQQEDSAVYLCASSLDSSYEQYFGPGTRLTVT.

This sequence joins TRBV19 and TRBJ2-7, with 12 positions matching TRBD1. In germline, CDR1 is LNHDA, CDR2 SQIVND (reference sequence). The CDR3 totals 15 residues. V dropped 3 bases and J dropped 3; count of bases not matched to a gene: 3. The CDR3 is CASSIGTGGLYEQYF. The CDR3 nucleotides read TGTGCCAGTAGTATCGGGACAGGGGGCCTCTACGAGCAGTACTTC.

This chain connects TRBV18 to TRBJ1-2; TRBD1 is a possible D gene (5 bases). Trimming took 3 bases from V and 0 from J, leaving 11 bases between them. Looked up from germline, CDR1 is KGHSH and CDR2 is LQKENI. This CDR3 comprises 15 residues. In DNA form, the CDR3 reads TGTGCCAGCTCACCGACAGCCCAGCCTAACTATGGCTACACCTTC. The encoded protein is CASSPTAQPNYGYTF.

As DNA, the CDR3 is TGTGCCAGCAGCTTACCAGGGGGACACACTGAAGCTTTCTTT. Its protein is CASSLPGGHTEAFF. The V and J genes are TRBV7-2 and TRBJ1-1; 7 bases are shared with TRBD1. The V gene's germline CDR1 is SGHTA and CDR2 FQGNSA. V shed 2 bases and J 3 bases; nucleotides not matched to a gene: 3. This CDR3 contains 14 residues.

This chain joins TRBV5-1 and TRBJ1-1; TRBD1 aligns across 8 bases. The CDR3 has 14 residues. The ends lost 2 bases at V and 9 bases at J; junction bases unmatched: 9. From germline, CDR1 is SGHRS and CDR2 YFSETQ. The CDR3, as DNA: TGCGCCAGCAGCTTCAACGGACAGGGAGAACAAGCTTTCTTT. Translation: CASSFNGQGEQAFF. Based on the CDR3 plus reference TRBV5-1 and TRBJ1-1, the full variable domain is KAGVTQTPRYLIKTRGQQVTLSCSPISGHRSVSWYQQTPGQGLQFLFEYFSETQRNKGNFPGRFSGRQFSNSRSEMNVSTLELGDSALYLCASSFNGQGEQAFFGQGTRLTVV.

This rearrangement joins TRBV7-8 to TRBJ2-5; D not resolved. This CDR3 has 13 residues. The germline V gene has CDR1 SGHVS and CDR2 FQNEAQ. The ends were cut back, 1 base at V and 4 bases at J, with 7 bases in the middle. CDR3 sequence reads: CASSLGPRETQYF. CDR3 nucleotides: TGTGCCAGCAGCTTAGGTCCGAGAGAGACCCAGTACTTC.